What follows are 24 T cell receptor beta chains derived from one specimen sequenced in a study of blood T cell repertoires in COVID-19. The method was immunoSEQ multiplex PCR; TCRdb's version includes in-frame clones alone and lacks a portion of them. The sample lists 250,000 to 400,000 clones, about 91% occurring once. The specimen was peripheral blood. These receptors originate from a woman aged 25-40 years with COVID-19, enrolled during active disease.

The genes are TRBV7-9 and TRBJ2-5; possible D gene TRBD1, 6 bases. Germline CDR1 reads SEHNR; CDR2 reads FQNEAQ (reference sequence). The CDR3 has 15 residues. V gave up 7 bases and J gave up 4 bases, with 19 bases separating them. The DNA for the CDR3 is TGTGCCAGCATCTCCACGGGGACACAGGGAGAGACCCAGTACTTC. This encodes CASISTGTQGETQYF.

Here the CDR3 reads CATSRDYRDNQPQHF. CDR3 nucleotide sequence: TGTGCCACCAGCAGAGATTACAGGGACAATCAGCCCCAGCATTTT. This chain uses TRBV15 with TRBJ1-5; possible D gene TRBD1, 6 bases. Trimming removed 0 bases at V and 3 bases at J, with 9 bases between. CDR3 length: 15 residues. Germline loops: CDR1 LNHNV, CDR2 YYDKDF (reference sequence). The entire variable domain, with the rest obtained from reference TRBV15 and TRBJ1-5, is as follows: DAMVIQNPRYQVTQFGKPVTLSCSQTLNHNVMYWYQQKSSQAPKLLFHYYDKDFNNEADTPDNFQSRRPNTSFCFLDIRSPGLGDTAMYLCATSRDYRDNQPQHFGDGTRLSIL.

This chain links TRBV11-3 with TRBJ1-5; D gene unclear. Germline V CDR1 and CDR2: SGHNT, YENEEA. The CDR3 is made up of 15 amino acids. V was shortened by 3 bases and J by 5 bases, with 14 bases between the two germline ends. The CDR3 region is CASSFTCPGDQPQHF. CDR3 bases: TGTGCCAGCAGCTTTACCTGTCCCGGTGATCAGCCCCAGCATTTT.

V gene TRBV11-2 combines with J gene TRBJ1-2; 9 nucleotides align to TRBD1. CDR1 and CDR2 from the germline V gene are SGHAT and FQNNGV. This CDR3 comprises 14 residues. The J segment lost 5 bases and the V segment lost 3 bases, leaving 4 bases of the junction unmatched. CDR3 sequence reads: CASSFTGTGYGYTF. The DNA for the CDR3 is TGTGCCAGCAGCTTTACCGGGACAGGGTATGGCTACACCTTC. The complete variable domain, with remaining parts taken from reference TRBV11-2 and TRBJ1-2, reads EAGVAQSPRYKIIEKRQSVAFWCNPISGHATLYWYQQILGQGPKLLIQFQNNGVVDDSQLPKDRFSAERLKGVDSTLKIQPAKLEDSAVYLCASSFTGTGYGYTFGSGTRLTVV.

V gene TRBV21-1 combines with J gene TRBJ1-6; the table names TRBD1, a call not compared with the DNA. TRBV21-1 is termed a pseudogene. The CDR3 totals 16 residues. The CDR3 sequence: CASSKGSRVISSPLHF. The CDR3, as DNA: TGTGCCAGCAGCAAAGGGTCCAGGGTGATTTCCTCACCCCTCCACTTT.

The chain joins TRBV6-6 to TRBJ1-5; 8 positions match TRBD1. V was pared by 3 bases and J by 6 bases, with 4 bases of the junction left unmatched. In germline, CDR1 is MNHNY, CDR2 SVGAGI (reference sequence). This CDR3 contains 14 residues. CDR3 amino acids: CASSYLDRAQPQHF. The CDR3 region has the DNA TGTGCCAGCAGTTATCTGGACAGGGCTCAGCCCCAGCATTTT.

V is TRBV5-4 and J is TRBJ1-2, with 7 bases matching TRBD1. The CDR3 runs 15 residues. Germline values: CDR1 SGHNT, CDR2 YYREEE (reference sequence). V gave up 0 bases and J gave up 3 bases; unmatched junction bases: 5. This CDR3 reads CASSLGPRGDYGYTF. The CDR3 DNA is TGTGCCAGCAGCTTGGGGCCCAGGGGGGACTATGGCTACACCTTC.

This rearrangement joins TRBV23-1 to TRBJ1-1, with TRBD1 identical over 8 bases. TRBV23-1 is assigned to the ORF class and has an uncertain function. V lost 0 bases, J lost 3 bases, and 9 bases stayed unmatched. The CDR3 has 17 residues. The CDR3 region is CASSQSALQGGDTEAFF. The CDR3 nucleotides are TGCGCCAGCAGTCAATCGGCCTTACAGGGGGGGGACACTGAAGCTTTCTTT.

The J gene is TRBJ2-3, the V gene TRBV5-1; maybe TRBD2 (7 bases). Trimming removed 3 bases at V and 2 bases at J, with 16 bases between. Germline V gene data show CDR1 as SGHRS and CDR2 as YFSETQ. The CDR3 covers 16 residues. The CDR3, as DNA: TGCGCCAGCAGCTCGGCGGGGGCGAGCCTCACAGATACGCAGTATTTT. The encoded protein is CASSSAGASLTDTQYF.

This chain joins TRBV6-5 and TRBJ1-2; TRBD1 matches at 9 bases. Unmatched junction bases numbered 5, after V lost 3 bases and J lost 6 bases. The CDR3 sequence is 14 residues long. CDR1 is MNHEY and CDR2 is SVGAGI in the germline V gene. CDR3 sequence (DNA): TGTGCCAGCAGTTATTCGACAGGGGGGAATGGCTACACCTTC. It translates to CASSYSTGGNGYTF.

This sequence joins TRBV7-9 and TRBJ2-7, with 8 bases fitting TRBD1. Looked up from germline, CDR1 is SEHNR and CDR2 is FQNEAQ (reference sequence). Germline trimming cut 1 base from V and 5 bases from J; bases unmatched to any gene: 4. The CDR3 is 14 residues long. Here the CDR3 DNA reads TGTGCCAGCAGCTTAGTTACAGGGGGTCACGAGCAGTACGTC. Protein sequence: CASSLVTGGHEQYV.

This clone was observed a single time. The chain couples TRBV2 to TRBJ1-1; D remains unclear. From germline, CDR1 is SNHLY and CDR2 FYNNEI. V gave up 4 bases and J gave up 1 base, with 13 bases separating them. The CDR3 is 15 residues long. This CDR3 is CASSGAVGENTEAFF. CDR3 DNA sequence: TGTGCCAGCAGTGGGGCTGTCGGGGAGAACACTGAAGCTTTCTTT.

V usage is TRBV10-3 and J usage is TRBJ2-5; D is possibly TRBD2 (5 bases). CDR1 is ENHRY and CDR2 is SYGVKD in the germline V gene. The CDR3 is made up of 13 amino acids. Trimming shortened V by 4 bases and J by 5 bases, and 11 bases separated the two germline ends. The CDR3 DNA reads as TGTGCCATCAGTGTTAAGGAGGACGAGACCCAGTACTTC. Encoded protein: CAISVKEDETQYF.

The rearrangement uses TRBV3-1 (or the pseudogene TRBV3-2) and TRBJ1-6; maybe TRBD1 (6 bases). The CDR3 extends over 14 amino acids. Trimming removed 4 bases from V and 10 bases from J, with 14 bases in between. In germline, CDR1 is LGHDT, CDR2 YNNKEL (reference sequence). The CDR3, as DNA: TGTGCCAGCAGCCCGGGGGGCCGCAAATCACCCCTCCACTTT. Translation gives CASSPGGRKSPLHF.

The V gene is TRBV3-1 (or the pseudogene TRBV3-2), the J gene TRBJ2-5, with 14 bases that match TRBD2. Germline CDR1 LGHDT, CDR2 YNNKEL (reference sequence). The CDR3 is 17 amino acids. V gave up 0 bases and J gave up 2 bases; unmatched junction bases: 2. The CDR3 bases are TGTGCCAGCAGCCAAGAGGGGACTAGCGGGGGACAAGAGACCCAGTACTTC. It encodes CASSQEGTSGGQETQYF.

V gene TRBV6-5 combines with J gene TRBJ1-6; no clear D. In germline, CDR1 is MNHEY, CDR2 SVGAGI. Trimming stripped 6 bases from V and 9 bases from J, with 9 bases between. The CDR3 covers 12 residues. CDR3 sequence reads: CASSTRVSPLHF. The CDR3 DNA reads as TGTGCCAGCAGCACCCGGGTTTCACCCCTCCACTTT.

The V and J genes are TRBV4-1 and TRBJ1-1; D is possibly TRBD1 (6 bases). The germline V gene has CDR1 MGHRA and CDR2 YSYEKL. This CDR3 region has 16 residues. V shed 3 bases and J shed 1 base, with 15 bases lying between them. CDR3 in DNA: TGCGCCAGCAGCCAGGGTCAGGGGATAGGGAACACTGAAGCTTTCTTT. This encodes CASSQGQGIGNTEAFF.

The chain carries TRBV6-5 and TRBJ2-7; the D gene is possibly TRBD1 (6 bases). This CDR3 contains 12 residues. Trimming left V 6 bases short and J 4 bases short, with 10 bases between. Germline V lookup: CDR1 MNHEY, CDR2 SVGAGI. DNA for the CDR3: TGTGCCAGCAGAGCAGGGGTTTACGAGCAGTACGTC. Its protein is CASRAGVYEQYV.

This clone was counted once. CDR3 in amino acids: CASSLAVAQETQYF. The CDR3 nucleotides read TGTGCCAGCAGCTTAGCAGTAGCTCAAGAGACCCAGTACTTC. The rearrangement joins TRBV7-9 to TRBJ2-5, with D uncertain. Looked up from germline, CDR1 is SEHNR and CDR2 is FQNEAQ (reference sequence). V lost 0 bases and J 2 bases, leaving 7 bases between the germline ends. The CDR3 totals 14 residues.

The chain uses TRBV28 and TRBJ1-6; TRBD1 might be the D (5 bases). CDR1 is MDHEN and CDR2 is SYDVKM in the germline V gene. V lost 6 bases to trimming and J lost 12 bases, with 12 bases between them. The CDR3 spans 12 residues. The CDR3 here is CASRSGLIPLHF. CDR3 sequence (DNA): TGTGCCAGCAGATCAGGGCTAATACCCCTCCACTTT.

The rearrangement uses TRBV5-4 and TRBJ1-2; 9 nucleotides agree with TRBD1. The germline V gene has CDR1 SGHNT and CDR2 YYREEE (reference sequence). This CDR3 comprises 14 residues. The junction had 5 bases not matched to a gene; V was cut back by 0 bases and J by 8 bases. The chain's CDR3 is CASSLGGQGEGYTF. The CDR3 coding sequence is TGTGCCAGCAGCTTGGGGGGACAGGGAGAAGGCTACACCTTC.

This chain joins TRBV4-1 and TRBJ1-1, with D possibly matching TRBD1 (6 bases). Deletions cut 3 bases from V and 9 bases from J, with 14 bases between. Germline V gene sequence: CDR1 MGHRA, CDR2 YSYEKL. The CDR3 consists of 13 residues. The CDR3 loop reads CASSHPTDRKAFF. The DNA of the CDR3 is TGCGCCAGCAGCCACCCAACCGACAGGAAAGCTTTCTTT.

The chain carries TRBV11-2 and TRBJ2-1; maybe TRBD1 (7 bases). Germline CDR1 reads SGHAT; CDR2 reads FQNNGV. Trimming took 5 bases from V and 9 from J, leaving 23 bases between them. This CDR3 has 16 residues. The CDR3 reads CASSPLTGWRRGEQFF. DNA for the CDR3: TGTGCCAGCAGCCCTCTGACAGGGTGGAGGAGGGGTGAGCAGTTCTTC.

The rearrangement uses TRBV30 and TRBJ1-1; D not certain. Germline loops: CDR1 GTSNPN, CDR2 SVGIG (reference sequence). Trimming took 4 bases from V and 3 from J, leaving 12 bases between them. The CDR3 has 13 amino acids. CDR3 loop: CAWNFREDTEAFF. CDR3 coding DNA: TGTGCCTGGAATTTTAGGGAGGACACTGAAGCTTTCTTT.